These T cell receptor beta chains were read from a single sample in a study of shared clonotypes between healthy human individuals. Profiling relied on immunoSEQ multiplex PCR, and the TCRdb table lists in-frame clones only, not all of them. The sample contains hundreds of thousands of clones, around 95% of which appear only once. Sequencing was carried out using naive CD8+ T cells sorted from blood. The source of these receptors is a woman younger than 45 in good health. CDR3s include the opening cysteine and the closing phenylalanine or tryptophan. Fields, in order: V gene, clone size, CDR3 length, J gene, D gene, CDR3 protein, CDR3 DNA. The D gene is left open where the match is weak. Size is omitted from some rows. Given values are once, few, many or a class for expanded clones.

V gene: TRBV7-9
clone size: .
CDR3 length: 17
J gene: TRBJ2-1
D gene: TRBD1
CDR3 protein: CASSLGTGTGFSSEQFF
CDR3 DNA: TGTGCCAGCAGCTTAGGAACCGGGACAGGGTTTTCCAGTGAGCAGTTCTTC

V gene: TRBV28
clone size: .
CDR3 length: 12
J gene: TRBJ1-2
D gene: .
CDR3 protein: CASSLDLEGYTF
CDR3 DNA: TGTGCCAGCAGCCTGGACCTCGAGGGCTACACCTTC

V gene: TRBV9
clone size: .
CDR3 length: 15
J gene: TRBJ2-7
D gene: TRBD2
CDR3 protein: CASSVSGTRQDEQYF
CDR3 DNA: TGTGCCAGCAGCGTCAGCGGGACGCGTCAGGACGAGCAGTACTTC

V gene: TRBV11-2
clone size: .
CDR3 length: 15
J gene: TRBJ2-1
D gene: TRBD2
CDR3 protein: CASSLGTREYNEQFF
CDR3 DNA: TGTGCCAGCAGCTTGGGGACTAGAGAGTACAATGAGCAGTTCTTC

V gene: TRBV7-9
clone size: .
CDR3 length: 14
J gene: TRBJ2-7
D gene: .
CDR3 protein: CASSGGQSFYEQYF
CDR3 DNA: TGTGCCAGCAGCGGAGGACAGAGTTTCTACGAGCAGTACTTC

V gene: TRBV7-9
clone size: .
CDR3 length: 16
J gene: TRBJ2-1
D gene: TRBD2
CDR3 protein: CASSFGGRGSYNEQFF
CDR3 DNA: TGTGCCAGCAGCTTCGGCGGGAGGGGCTCCTACAATGAGCAGTTCTTC

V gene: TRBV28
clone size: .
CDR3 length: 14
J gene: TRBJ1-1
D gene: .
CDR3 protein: CASSYDGVNTEAFF
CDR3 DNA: TGTGCCAGCAGTTACGACGGAGTGAACACTGAAGCTTTCTTT

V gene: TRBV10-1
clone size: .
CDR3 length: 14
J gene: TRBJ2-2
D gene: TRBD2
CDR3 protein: CASSGGGSTGELFF
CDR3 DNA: TGCGCCAGCAGTGGTGGCGGGAGCACCGGGGAGCTGTTTTTT

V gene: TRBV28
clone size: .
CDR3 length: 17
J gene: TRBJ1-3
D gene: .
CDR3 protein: CASSLGLGSIPSDTIYF
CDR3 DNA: TGTGCCAGCAGTTTAGGGCTTGGCAGTATCCCTTCTGACACCATATATTTT

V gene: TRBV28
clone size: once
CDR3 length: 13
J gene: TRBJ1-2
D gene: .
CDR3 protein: CASSLSSFYGYTF
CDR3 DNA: TGTGCCAGCAGTTTATCCTCATTCTATGGCTACACCTTC

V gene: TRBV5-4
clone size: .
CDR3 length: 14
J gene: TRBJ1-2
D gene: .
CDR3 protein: CASSSTGSGYGYTF
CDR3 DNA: TGTGCCAGCAGCAGCACAGGGAGCGGATATGGCTACACCTTC

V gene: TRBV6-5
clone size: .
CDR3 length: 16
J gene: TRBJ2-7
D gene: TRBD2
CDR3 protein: CASSSTGTSAYYEQYF
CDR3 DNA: TGTGCCAGCAGTTCAACCGGGACTAGCGCCTACTACGAGCAGTACTTC

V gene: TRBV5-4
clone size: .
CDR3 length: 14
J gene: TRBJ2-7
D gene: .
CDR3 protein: CASSRTGNPYEQYF
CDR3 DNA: TGTGCCAGCAGCCGGACCGGAAACCCCTACGAGCAGTACTTC

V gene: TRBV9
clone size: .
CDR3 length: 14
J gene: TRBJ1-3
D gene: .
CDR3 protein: CASSVTLTGNTIYF
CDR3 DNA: TGTGCCAGCAGCGTAACCCTTACTGGAAACACCATATATTTT

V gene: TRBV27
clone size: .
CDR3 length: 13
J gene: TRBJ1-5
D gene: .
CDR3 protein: CASSLSTLQPQHF
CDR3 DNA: TGTGCCAGCAGTTTATCGACACTACAGCCCCAGCATTTT

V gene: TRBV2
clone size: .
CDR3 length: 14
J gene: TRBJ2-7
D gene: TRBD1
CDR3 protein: CASSGTDRPLEQYF
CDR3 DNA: TGTGCCAGCAGTGGGACGGACAGGCCGCTCGAGCAGTACTTC

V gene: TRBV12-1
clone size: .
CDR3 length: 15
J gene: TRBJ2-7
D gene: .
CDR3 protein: CASSFAGRGDYEQYF
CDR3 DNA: TGTGCCAGCAGCTTTGCCGGGAGGGGGGACTACGAGCAGTACTTC

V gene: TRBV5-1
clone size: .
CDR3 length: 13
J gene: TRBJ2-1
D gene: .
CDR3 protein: CASGRTSYNEQFF
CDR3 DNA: TGCGCCAGCGGGAGGACCTCCTACAATGAGCAGTTCTTC

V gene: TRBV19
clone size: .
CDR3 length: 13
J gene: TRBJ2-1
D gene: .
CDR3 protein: CASGHGSYNEQFF
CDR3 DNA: TGTGCCAGTGGCCATGGTTCTTACAATGAGCAGTTCTTC

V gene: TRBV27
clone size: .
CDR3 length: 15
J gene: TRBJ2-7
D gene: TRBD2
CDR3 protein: CASSSSSGAFYEQYF
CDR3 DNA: TGTGCCAGCAGTTCCTCTAGCGGAGCCTTCTACGAGCAGTACTTC

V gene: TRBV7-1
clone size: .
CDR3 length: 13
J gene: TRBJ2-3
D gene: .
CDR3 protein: CASSLVTTDTQYF
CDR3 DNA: TGTGCCAGCAGCTTAGTTACCACAGATACGCAGTATTTT

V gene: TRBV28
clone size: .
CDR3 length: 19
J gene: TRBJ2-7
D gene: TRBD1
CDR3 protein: CASSFTLHRGPTPSYEQYF
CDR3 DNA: TGTGCCAGCAGTTTTACGCTTCACAGGGGGCCTACCCCTTCCTACGAGCAGTACTTC

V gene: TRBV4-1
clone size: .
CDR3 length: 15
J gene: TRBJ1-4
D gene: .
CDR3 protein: CASSQVPGPNEKLFF
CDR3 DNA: TGCGCCAGCAGCCAAGTGCCGGGACCTAATGAAAAACTGTTTTTT

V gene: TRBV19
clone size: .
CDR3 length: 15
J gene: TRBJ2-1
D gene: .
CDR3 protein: CASTPGVPSSHEQFF
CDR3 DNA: TGTGCCAGTACCCCTGGGGTCCCCAGCTCCCATGAGCAGTTCTTC

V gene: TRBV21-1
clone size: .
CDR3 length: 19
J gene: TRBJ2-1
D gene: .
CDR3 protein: CASSKDAYSGTDTRKKQFF
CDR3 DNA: TGTGCCAGCAGCAAAGACGCCTATTCGGGGACAGACACGCGTAAGAAGCAGTTCTTC

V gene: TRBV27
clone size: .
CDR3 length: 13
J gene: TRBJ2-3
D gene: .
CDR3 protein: CASSLGSTDTQYF
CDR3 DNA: TGTGCCAGCAGTCTGGGAAGCACAGATACGCAGTATTTT

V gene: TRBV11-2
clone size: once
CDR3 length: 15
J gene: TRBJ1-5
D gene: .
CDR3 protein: CASSNGQGTNQPQHF
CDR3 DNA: TGTGCCAGCAGCAATGGGCAGGGAACCAATCAGCCCCAGCATTTT

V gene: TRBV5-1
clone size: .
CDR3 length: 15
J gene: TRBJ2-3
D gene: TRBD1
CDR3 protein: CASSVTGASTDTQYF
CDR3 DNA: TGCGCCAGCAGCGTAACAGGGGCTAGCACAGATACGCAGTATTTT

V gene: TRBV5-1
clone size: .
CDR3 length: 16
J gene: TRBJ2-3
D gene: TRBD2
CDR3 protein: CASSLLPRDYTDTQYF
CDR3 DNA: TGCGCCAGCAGCTTGTTGCCCAGGGACTACACAGATACGCAGTATTTT

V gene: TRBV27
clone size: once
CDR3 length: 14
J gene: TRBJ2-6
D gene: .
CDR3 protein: CASSSYSGANVLTF
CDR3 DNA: TGTGCCAGCAGTTCTTACTCTGGGGCCAACGTCCTGACTTTC

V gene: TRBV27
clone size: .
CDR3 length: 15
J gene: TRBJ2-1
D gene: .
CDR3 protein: CASSTYNPSYNEQFF
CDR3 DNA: TGTGCCAGCAGTACGTATAATCCCTCCTACAATGAGCAGTTCTTC

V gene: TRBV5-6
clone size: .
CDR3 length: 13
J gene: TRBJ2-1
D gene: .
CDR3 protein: CASSPDSTNEQFF
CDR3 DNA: TGTGCCAGCAGCCCGGACTCCACCAATGAGCAGTTCTTC

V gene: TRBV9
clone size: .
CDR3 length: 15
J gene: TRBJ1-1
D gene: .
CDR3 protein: CASSERHRGGTEAFF
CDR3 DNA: TGTGCCAGCAGCGAGAGACATAGGGGGGGCACTGAAGCTTTCTTT

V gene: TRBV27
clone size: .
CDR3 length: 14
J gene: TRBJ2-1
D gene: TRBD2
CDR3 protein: CASSLLGLENEQFF
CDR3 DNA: TGTGCCAGCAGTTTATTAGGACTAGAAAATGAGCAGTTCTTC

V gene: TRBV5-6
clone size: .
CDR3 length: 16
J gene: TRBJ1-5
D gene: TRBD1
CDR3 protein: CASSLEMDRENQPQHF
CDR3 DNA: TGTGCCAGCAGCTTGGAAATGGACAGGGAGAATCAGCCCCAGCATTTT

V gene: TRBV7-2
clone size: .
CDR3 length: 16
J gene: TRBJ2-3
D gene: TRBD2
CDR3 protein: CASSLALAGDTDTQYF
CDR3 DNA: TGTGCCAGCAGCTTAGCGCTAGCGGGGGACACAGATACGCAGTATTTT

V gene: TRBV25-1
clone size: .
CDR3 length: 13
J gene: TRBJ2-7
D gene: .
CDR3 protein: CASSEGFPYEQYF
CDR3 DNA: TGTGCCAGCAGTGAGGGTTTCCCCTACGAGCAGTACTTC

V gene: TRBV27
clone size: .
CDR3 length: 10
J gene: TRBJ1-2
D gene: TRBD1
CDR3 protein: CARQGDGYTF
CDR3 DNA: TGTGCCCGACAGGGGGACGGCTACACCTTC

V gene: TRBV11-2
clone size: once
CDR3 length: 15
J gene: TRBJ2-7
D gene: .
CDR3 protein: CASSSSPSPSYEQYF
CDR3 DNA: TGTGCCAGCAGCTCGAGCCCTAGCCCATCCTACGAGCAGTACTTC

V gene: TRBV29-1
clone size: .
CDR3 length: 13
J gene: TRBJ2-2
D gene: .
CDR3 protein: CSAREPNTGELFF
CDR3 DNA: TGCAGCGCCCGGGAACCGAACACCGGGGAGCTGTTTTTT

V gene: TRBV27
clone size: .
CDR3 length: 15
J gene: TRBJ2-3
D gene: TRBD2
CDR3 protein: CASSFAGGPGDTQYF
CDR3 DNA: TGTGCCAGCAGTTTTGCGGGAGGGCCAGGAGATACGCAGTATTTT